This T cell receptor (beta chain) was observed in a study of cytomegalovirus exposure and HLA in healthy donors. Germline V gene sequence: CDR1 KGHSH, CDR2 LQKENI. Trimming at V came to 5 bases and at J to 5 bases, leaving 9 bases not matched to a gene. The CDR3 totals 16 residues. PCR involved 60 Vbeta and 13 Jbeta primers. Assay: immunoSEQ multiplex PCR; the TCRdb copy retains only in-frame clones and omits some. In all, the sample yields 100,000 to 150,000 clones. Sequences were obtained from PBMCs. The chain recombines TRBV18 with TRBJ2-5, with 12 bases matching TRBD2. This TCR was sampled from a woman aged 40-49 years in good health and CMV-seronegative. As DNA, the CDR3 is TGTGCCAGCTCATCTACTAGCGGGGGGCCTGGTGAGACCCAGTACTTC. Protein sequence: CASSSTSGGPGETQYF.